This T cell receptor (beta chain) comes out of a study of T-cell reconstitution after alpha-beta-depleted transplantation in children. This clonotype has just one count. Its target is unknown. Study results and limitations: T-cell counts and diversity at one year following transplant were attributed mainly to newly produced T cells. High day-60 TCRbeta diversity in some patients came from surviving recipient T cells and thymic progenitors. By about two months after transplant, alpha-beta T cells reportedly arose from several hundred graft clones that had expanded.

The CDR3 has 17 amino acids. The germline gives CDR1 MNHEY, CDR2 SVGAGI. Trimming cost V 2 bases and J 7 bases; bases outside gene matches: 11. Preparation of the TCRbeta library was carried out with unique molecular identifiers. TCRdb reprocessed the PCR reads via MiXCR and lists one record per CDR3 protein. The profile shows 250,000 to 400,000 distinct CDR3 sequences, around 25% of them singletons. V is TRBV6-5 and J is TRBJ1-4; 9 bases fit TRBD1. The receptor comes from a male patient younger than 18 who had a stem cell transplant for acute lymphoblastic leukemia, so the T cells may come from the graft donor. This specimen was PBMCs, mostly from graft donor cells, taken 180 days after TCRalphabeta/CD19-depleted stem cell transplant. The DNA for the CDR3 is TGTGCCAGCAGTTACCCGAACCTCCCGGACAGGGGTGAAAAACTGTTTTTT. Amino acids: CASSYPNLPDRGEKLFF.